The T cell receptor beta chain under discussion was sequenced for a study of blood T cells in healthy people across ages (dated by TCRdb to the mid-2010s). About the full investigation: Template switching captured roughly one uniquely barcoded TCR beta cDNA molecule per two T cells in model experiments. Age-related changes in TCR beta repertoire diversity were measured in the study by deep sequencing normalized with unique cDNA molecular identifiers. Four age groups were formed from the donors: young (average around 15 years), middle-aged (approximately 42), aged (under 70) and long-lived (approximately 78). For two donors (one aged 18 to 29 and one aged 80 or older), the study analyzed two additional independent replicas of 1 million unique cDNA reads from the same blood draw. Study-level results and caveats: The percentage of naive T cells measured by flow cytometry correlated strongly with observed TCR beta diversity. Total diversity estimates from one million sequenced T cells were considered lower bounds and underestimates. As age increased, observed TCR beta diversity per million T cells dropped in a roughly linear way, and a significant reduction was already evident by age roughly 36. Compared with the aged group, the long-lived group had more naive CD4+ T cells, fewer expanded clones and increased TCR diversity, suggesting age selection. Since profiling was done on bulk unsorted PBMCs, naive and antigen-experienced compartments could not be conclusively compared. Donor CMV infection status was unknown, potentially confounding age-related changes in expanded clonotypes.

Trimming accounts for 1 base at V and 3 bases at J, while the number of junction bases matched to no gene is 4. Its CDR3 holds 15 amino acids, cysteine through phenylalanine. The entry retains the CDR3 DNA only, 45 bases that are in frame from base 1. CDR1 and CDR2 were assigned from the germline V gene as MGHRA and YSYEKL. Library generation was performed with 5' RACE. Data came from an Illumina HiSeq 2500. A second PCR of roughly 6 to 12 cycles was performed with a sample-barcoded 5' primer and a J-beta primer mix. A unique molecular identifier was introduced onto each TCR beta cDNA molecule by a template-switch 5' adaptor carrying 12 random nucleotides. At least 2.5 million CDR3-containing paired-end reads were obtained from each sample. First-strand cDNA was synthesized from all RNA with the Mint cDNA synthesis kit, primed by a TRBC-specific oligonucleotide. Following uracil-DNA glycosylase treatment, all cDNA underwent a first 18-cycle PCR with the universal primers M1SS and BC2_uni_R. The authors' pipeline ran thus. For normalization, 1 million high-quality reads, each with a distinct molecular identifier, were randomly selected from each sample. Instead of being binned into consensus sequences, reads that shared molecular identifiers were thrown out. CDR3 identification, clonotype clustering and error correction used MiTCR with a Q25 quality threshold and the strictest error-elimination algorithm. A nonparametric unseen species model with Euler transformation was used to estimate a lower bound on total TCR beta diversity. TCRdb itself trimmed the public reads at Q25 with fastp, ran MiXCR and retained productive beta chains. Every distinct CDR3 protein forms one entry, paired with its most common genes and DNA. These V and J calls rely on TCRdb rather than the paper's analysis. The sample table lists hundreds of thousands of distinct CDR3 sequences, 20% to 25% of them with a count of one. The top ten clones comprise roughly 9% of the sample.

The roughly 39 donors, aged about 6 to 100 years, were systemically healthy Caucasian individuals from Russia. Ten milliliters of peripheral blood were collected from each donor into EDTA-treated Vacutainer tubes. Ficoll-Paque density-gradient centrifugation was used to isolate PBMCs, with at least 6.5 million per sample. Trizol reagent was used to extract total RNA from the PBMCs, yielding at least 6 micrograms per sample. For every donor, flow cytometry on a PBMC aliquot measured the percentage of naive CD45RAhigh/CD27high T cells. This clonotype was detected only a few times. It has no known antigen specificity. Base qualities are not at hand, and no much larger clone is one base apart. The sample also formed part of further work on T cells of mothers and their children. As the second publication notes: Donors were nine systemically healthy Caucasian individuals: three mothers and their six children. cDNA synthesis used all of the extracted RNA, with roughly 1.5 ug of RNA in each 15 ul reaction. Sample barcodes and 2-4 random nucleotides were added via the M1S primer in the second PCR. Over 8.5 million TCR beta CDR3 reads were obtained for each mother, and approximately 3 million reads were obtained for each child. TCR recombination output is similarly shaped by thymic selection in related and unrelated pairs, with a minor effect exerted by inherited differences. Normalized repertoire overlap was always found to be slightly, but never significantly, higher in related mother-child pairs than in unrelated mother-child pairs. No persistent microchimeric T cell clones were detected, at a sensitivity of around 100 clones per million clonotypes. Deep NGS was used in the study to compare the TCR beta repertoires of mothers and children and to look for features that separate related mother-child pairs from unrelated individuals. Mothers averaged 40 +/- 4 years of age and children averaged around 10 +/- 4 years. Libraries were sequenced on Illumina HiSeq 2000 with 100+100 nt paired-end reads after adapter ligation with NEBNext reagents. Mother and child libraries were prepared a month apart and sequenced in separate runs to prevent cross-contamination. Between roughly 500,000 and 2,300,000 distinct TCR beta clonotypes were identified per donor. Naive TCR beta clonotypes were estimated from low-frequency clonotypes matched to each donor's FACS-determined naive share, without sorting.

The V and J genes are TRBV4-1 and TRBJ2-7; TRBD2 fits 9 bases in the junction. This receptor was taken from a boy between 10 and 17 years old in good health. Sequenced material: blood. This receptor carries the CDR3 CASSQVSSGNYEQYF. The DNA reads as follows: TGCGCCAGCAGCCAAGTGTCTAGCGGGAACTACGAGCAGTACTTC.